The rows below give T cell receptor beta chains drawn from one sample of a study of blood T cell repertoires in COVID-19. Sequencing was performed with immunoSEQ multiplex PCR; in TCRdb, only in-frame clones are kept and a portion is missing. The sample records 210,000 or so clones, roughly 80% being singletons. Sequencing was performed on PBMCs or T cells enriched from blood (not recorded which). The receptors originated from a man in his sixties who had recovered from COVID-19. Each CDR3 is given with its conserved first and last residue. D genes are given only for firm matches. Where a row states a size, it is once, few, many or the class of an expanded clone; other rows omit it.

TRBJ2-3 TRBV6-2/TRBV6-3 - - CASSPTTLGDTQYF TGTGCCAGCAGTCCAACTACGCTAGGCGATACGCAGTATTTT
TRBJ1-1 TRBV6-6 - TRBD1 CASSNRATGTEAFF TGTGCCAGCAGTAACCGAGCGACAGGGACTGAAGCTTTCTTT
TRBJ2-7 TRBV2 - - CASSGGFSYEQYF TGTGCCAGCAGTGGGGGCTTTTCCTACGAGCAGTACTTC
TRBJ2-2 TRBV5-1 - - CASSLSQSGTGELFF TGCGCCAGCAGCTTATCACAATCGGGCACCGGGGAGCTGTTTTTT
TRBJ2-2 TRBV7-2 - TRBD2 CASSLAGLADGTGELFF TGTGCCAGCAGCTTAGCGGGCCTAGCGGACGGGACCGGGGAGCTGTTTTTT
TRBJ1-1 TRBV11-3 - - CASSYRRASDTEAFF TGTGCCAGCAGCTATCGCAGGGCTTCGGACACTGAAGCTTTCTTT
TRBJ1-5 TRBV5-8 - - CASSLRDRNSNQPQHF TGTGCCAGCAGCTTGCGTGACAGGAATAGCAATCAGCCCCAGCATTTT
TRBJ1-3 TRBV18 - TRBD1 CASSPTGAGNTIYF TGTGCCAGCTCACCCACAGGGGCTGGAAACACCATATATTTT
TRBJ2-2 TRBV7-2 - - CASSLRGAGWTGELFF TGTGCCAGCAGCTTAAGAGGTGCAGGGTGGACCGGGGAGCTGTTTTTT
TRBJ2-2 TRBV25-1 - - CASPNPRDTGELFF TGTGCCAGCCCGAACCCCCGGGACACCGGGGAGCTGTTTTTT
TRBJ2-2 TRBV11-2 - TRBD2 CASSLSGLAGVTGELFF TGTGCCAGCAGCTTAAGTGGTCTAGCGGGGGTGACCGGGGAGCTGTTTTTT
TRBJ1-6 TRBV5-1 - - CASSSRRDNNSPLHF TGCGCCAGCAGCTCGAGACGGGATAATAATTCACCCCTCCACTTT
TRBJ2-2 TRBV30 - - CAWKEAGELFF TGTGCCTGGAAAGAGGCCGGGGAGCTGTTTTTT
TRBJ2-2 TRBV7-3 - TRBD2 CASSRGGTGELFF TGTGCCAGCAGCCGCGGGGGCACCGGGGAGCTGTTTTTT
TRBJ1-5 TRBV7-8 - TRBD1 CASSWDRVNQPQHF TGTGCCAGCAGCTGGGACAGGGTCAATCAGCCCCAGCATTTT
TRBJ2-1 TRBV11-3 once TRBD2 CASSLGLLNEQFF TGTGCCAGCAGCTTGGGACTATTAAATGAGCAGTTCTTC
TRBJ2-3 TRBV4-3 - - CASSQDHSPGDTQYF TGCGCCAGCAGCCAAGATCACAGTCCCGGAGATACGCAGTATTTT
TRBJ1-2 TRBV5-8 - TRBD1 CASSQNQGVYGYTF TGTGCCAGCAGCCAAAACCAGGGGGTCTATGGCTACACCTTC
TRBJ2-1 TRBV6-1 few TRBD1 CASSDLIGLTGDEQFF TGTGCCAGCAGTGATTTAATAGGGCTGACAGGGGATGAGCAGTTCTTC
TRBJ1-3 TRBV19 few - CASRSGNSGNTIYF TGTGCCAGTAGGTCGGGGAACTCTGGAAACACCATATATTTT
TRBJ2-1 TRBV5-1 - TRBD1 CASSGGQLLNEQFF TGCGCCAGCAGCGGGGGACAGCTACTCAATGAGCAGTTCTTC
TRBJ1-5 TRBV19 - TRBD1 CASSVGTGRSNQPQHF TGTGCCAGTAGTGTGGGGACAGGGCGGAGCAATCAGCCCCAGCATTTT
TRBJ2-5 TRBV30 - TRBD2 CAWSVALAGVETQYF TGTGCCTGGAGTGTTGCCCTAGCGGGGGTTGAGACCCAGTACTTC
TRBJ2-7 TRBV6-5 - - CASEQGRGYEQYF TGTGCCAGTGAACAGGGCCGGGGCTACGAGCAGTACTTC
TRBJ2-4 TRBV18 once TRBD1 CASSETGGAKNIQYF TGTGCCAGCTCGGAGACAGGGGGCGCCAAAAACATTCAGTACTTC
TRBJ1-3 TRBV30 - - CAFDTSGNTIYF TGTGCCTTCGACACCTCTGGAAACACCATATATTTT
TRBJ2-5 TRBV3-1/TRBV3-2 - - CASSQDRVSQETQYF TGTGCCAGCAGCCAAGACAGGGTAAGCCAAGAGACCCAGTACTTC
TRBJ1-3 TRBV4-1 once TRBD1 CASSLGQGIAGNTIYF TGCGCCAGCAGCCTAGGACAGGGGATAGCGGGAAACACCATATATTTT
TRBJ2-5 TRBV10-2 once - CASSDPMDSGSETQYF TGCGCCAGCAGTGATCCTATGGACAGTGGTTCGGAGACCCAGTACTTC
TRBJ1-1 TRBV27 - TRBD1 CASGRQGTMNTEAFF TGTGCCAGCGGGCGACAGGGAACCATGAACACTGAAGCTTTCTTT
TRBJ1-2 TRBV7-9 - - CASSLATGYGYTF TGTGCCAGCAGCTTAGCTACGGGCTATGGCTACACCTTC
TRBJ2-3 TRBV7-2 - - CASSLRLGGPSTDTQYF TGTGCCAGCAGCTTAAGGTTGGGGGGGCCTAGCACAGATACGCAGTATTTT
TRBJ1-2 TRBV25-1 - TRBD1 CASTGSFRGIYGYTF TGTGCCAGCACGGGCAGCTTCAGGGGGATCTATGGCTACACCTTC
TRBJ1-2 TRBV10-3 - TRBD1 CATIRDRGDGYTF TGTGCCACTATCCGGGACAGGGGTGATGGCTACACCTTC
TRBJ2-2 TRBV6-6 - TRBD1 CASRMDRGTGELFF TGTGCCAGCAGGATGGACAGGGGTACCGGGGAGCTGTTTTTT
TRBJ2-3 TRBV4-2 - - CASSKGQGNTDTQYF TGTGCCAGCAGTAAAGGGCAGGGAAACACAGATACGCAGTATTTT